The 25 T cell receptor beta chains in this list originate from one sample, sequenced in a study of OX40 agonist ivuxolimab in advanced cancers. The library relied on the immunoSEQ multiplex PCR assay. The clones in this table, taken by TCRdb from immuneACCESS, are in-frame only. Not every clone is retained; where verified, under half of the shortfall comes from an unresolved V gene, and the cause of the rest is unknown. This sample lists just over 20,000 clones; around three quarters were detected once. The ten largest account for approximately 9.7% of the sample. Sequenced material: CD4+ or CD8+ T cells sorted from blood, taken in a trial of the OX40 agonist ivuxolimab. These receptors were obtained from an adult with an advanced solid tumor such as melanoma, head and neck, liver or kidney cancer.

This clone was detected a few times. V usage is TRBV5-4 and J usage is TRBJ2-2, with a weak D call TRBD1 (6 bases). CDR1 and CDR2 from the germline V gene are SGHNT and YYREEE (reference sequence). Trimming removed 6 bases at V and 2 bases at J, with 14 bases between. The CDR3 covers 15 residues. In DNA, the CDR3 is TGTGCCAGCACCTCTTGGACAGCAAACACCGGGGAGCTGTTTTTT. This translates into CASTSWTANTGELFF.

This clone was found once. This chain joins TRBV6-5 and TRBJ1-2; 7 bases match TRBD1. Germline V gene sequence: CDR1 MNHEY, CDR2 SVGAGI. The V gene end was trimmed by 8 bases and the J gene end by 7 bases; junction bases not matched to a gene: 16. CDR3 length: 15 amino acids. The CDR3 is CASGARWAGGGGYTF. CDR3 bases: TGTGCCAGCGGGGCCCGCTGGGCAGGGGGGGGTGGCTACACCTTC.

The chain employs TRBV27 and TRBJ1-2, with 9 positions matching TRBD1. The CDR3 is 13 amino acids. V gave up 5 bases and J gave up 3 bases; unmatched junction bases: 1. CDR1 is MNHEY, CDR2 SMNVEV, per germline (reference sequence). The CDR3 region is CASSTGGYYGYTF. Here the CDR3 DNA reads TGTGCCAGCAGTACAGGGGGCTACTATGGCTACACCTTC.

The V gene is TRBV13, the J gene TRBJ2-7; TRBD2 matches 9 bases. This CDR3 has 18 residues. The germline gives CDR1 PRHDT, CDR2 FYEKMQ (reference sequence). The J segment lost 3 bases and the V segment lost 1 base, leaving 13 bases of the junction unmatched. CDR3: CASSLASGGPLTFYEQYF. CDR3 in DNA: TGTGCCAGCAGCTTAGCCAGCGGGGGGCCCCTAACTTTCTACGAGCAGTACTTC.

This sequence joins TRBV7-9 and TRBJ2-5; unclear D gene. The germline CDR1 and CDR2 sequences are SEHNR and FQNEAQ (reference sequence). The CDR3 runs 13 residues. V lost 3 bases, J lost 4 bases, and 9 bases lay in between. The CDR3 sequence: CASSLASIETQYF. CDR3 in DNA: TGTGCCAGCAGCTTGGCTAGTATAGAGACCCAGTACTTC.

The chain has TRBV28 and TRBJ1-2, with TRBD1 identical over 10 bases. V trimming: 6 bases; J trimming: 4 bases; junction bases outside the gene matches: 5. CDR1 is MDHEN, CDR2 SYDVKM, per germline. This CDR3 comprises 14 residues. DNA for the CDR3: TGTGCCAGCAGCCCTGGGACAGGGGTCTATGGCTACACCTTC. Protein sequence: CASSPGTGVYGYTF.

This clone occurred once. The chain carries TRBV7-3 and TRBJ2-3; D might be TRBD1 (5 bases). The CDR3 extends over 14 amino acids. V lost 3 bases to trimming and J lost 4 bases, with 11 bases between them. The V gene's germline CDR1 is SGHTA and CDR2 FQGTGA. CDR3 DNA: TGTGCCAGCAGCTTCGGTGGGGCCGCAGATACGCAGTATTTT. Its translation is CASSFGGAADTQYF.

The chain combines TRBV30 with TRBJ1-5; tentative D call: TRBD1 (5 bases). The CDR3 runs 13 residues. V lost 2 bases and J 6 bases, leaving 11 bases between the germline ends. CDR1 and CDR2 (germline): GTSNPN, SVGIG (reference sequence). The CDR3 is CAWSPDSSQPQHF. DNA for the CDR3: TGTGCCTGGAGTCCAGACAGTTCTCAGCCCCAGCATTTT. Using reference TRBV30 and TRBJ1-5 for the parts outside the CDR3, the full variable domain is SQTIHQWPATLVQPVGSPLSLECTVEGTSNPNLYWYRQAAGRGLQLLFYSVGIGQISSEVPQNLSASRPQDRQFILSSKKLLLSDSGFYLCAWSPDSSQPQHFGDGTRLSIL.

The DNA of the CDR3 is TGTGCCAGCAGCTTAGATGGCCCAGGGGGCTACAATGAGCAGTTCTTC. Its protein product is CASSLDGPGGYNEQFF. The V gene is TRBV11-3, the J gene TRBJ2-1; 7 bases align to TRBD1. Germline V gene lookup returns CDR1 SGHNT and CDR2 YENEEA. This CDR3 has 16 amino acids. The V gene end was trimmed by 0 bases and the J gene end by 3 bases; junction bases not matched to a gene: 5.

This rearrangement joins TRBV7-2 to TRBJ2-5, with 14 bases fitting TRBD2. The germline gives CDR1 SGHTA, CDR2 FQGNSA. This CDR3 is built from 18 residues. Trimming cost V 5 bases and J 5 bases; bases outside gene matches: 13. The CDR3, as DNA: TGTGCCAGCAGCCAGGGACTAGCGGGGGCCTTGAGGATGGAGACCCAGTACTTC. Translated, it gives CASSQGLAGALRMETQYF.

This clone was seen a handful of times. The V gene is TRBV5-4, the J gene TRBJ2-7; D might be TRBD1 (6 bases). The V gene's germline CDR1 is SGHNT and CDR2 YYREEE (reference sequence). CDR3 length: 14 residues. Trimming took off 0 bases at V and 8 bases at J, with 15 bases between the two ends. In DNA, the CDR3 is TGTGCCAGCAGCTTGGCCGGGTTAGGACAGAAGCAGTACTTC. Translated: CASSLAGLGQKQYF.

The rearrangement uses TRBV2 and TRBJ1-1; no firm D call. Trimming removed 5 bases from V and 3 bases from J, with 16 bases in between. This CDR3 has 15 amino acids. CDR1 and CDR2 from the germline V gene are SNHLY and FYNNEI. CDR3 DNA: TGTGCCAGCAGTTTATCCGGGCTCGGGGACACTGAAGCTTTCTTT. It translates to CASSLSGLGDTEAFF.

Only a few counts were recorded for this clone. The rearrangement joins TRBV5-1 to TRBJ1-6, with D possibly being TRBD1 (5 bases). V lost 6 bases to trimming and J lost 7 bases, with 17 bases between them. Germline CDR1 and CDR2: SGHRS and YFSETQ. The CDR3 is 15 amino acids. In DNA form, the CDR3 reads TGCGCCAGCAAAGAAGGAGGGACTTCCAATTCACCCCTCCACTTT. This codes for CASKEGGTSNSPLHF. Based on the CDR3 plus reference TRBV5-1 and TRBJ1-6, the full variable domain is KAGVTQTPRYLIKTRGQQVTLSCSPISGHRSVSWYQQTPGQGLQFLFEYFSETQRNKGNFPGRFSGRQFSNSRSEMNVSTLELGDSALYLCASKEGGTSNSPLHFGNGTRLTVT.

The gene calls are TRBV11-2 and TRBJ2-2; the D gene is possibly TRBD2 (7 bases). V gave up 5 bases and J gave up 6 bases, with 13 bases separating them. Germline V gene sequence: CDR1 SGHAT, CDR2 FQNNGV. This CDR3 is built from 14 residues. CDR3 sequence reads: CASSMGGPPGELFF. DNA of the CDR3: TGTGCCAGCAGCATGGGGGGGCCCCCCGGGGAGCTGTTTTTT.

V usage is TRBV7-9 and J usage is TRBJ1-5, with a tentative D call TRBD1 (5 bases). This CDR3 contains 13 residues. V lost 5 bases and J lost 6, with 11 bases in between. CDR1 SEHNR and CDR2 FQNEAQ come from the germline V gene (reference sequence). Written as DNA, the CDR3 is TGTGCCAGCAGCACGGGGGTTGCTCAGCCCCAGCATTTT. Amino acid sequence: CASSTGVAQPQHF. The full variable domain, with the rest looked up from reference TRBV7-9 and TRBJ1-5, is DTGVSQNPRHKITKRGQNVTFRCDPISEHNRLYWYRQTLGQGPEFLTYFQNEAQLEKSRLLSDRFSAERPKGSFSTLEIQRTEQGDSAMYLCASSTGVAQPQHFGDGTRLSIL.

The chain joins TRBV7-2 to TRBJ2-6, with 8 bases fitting TRBD2. Germline V gene lookup returns CDR1 SGHTA and CDR2 FQGNSA. The CDR3 covers 17 residues. V lost 4 bases, J lost 4 bases, and 9 bases stayed unmatched. The CDR3 nucleotides read TGTGCCAGCAGCTCCCCTCCGGGAGGGTCGGGGGCCAACGTCCTGACTTTC. Residues: CASSSPPGGSGANVLTF.

This rearrangement joins TRBV7-9 to TRBJ1-2, with no clear D. The CDR3 runs to 13 residues. The V end was cut by 5 bases, the J end by 4 bases, with 11 bases between. Germline V gene sequence: CDR1 SEHNR, CDR2 FQNEAQ (reference sequence). The DNA of the CDR3 is TGTGCCAGCAGCCTGGACCTAATCTATGGCTACACCTTC. This sequence encodes CASSLDLIYGYTF.

The chain recombines TRBV2 with TRBJ1-1; TRBD1 might be the D (5 bases). The CDR3 sequence is 14 residues long. The V and J ends lost 3 bases and 5 bases respectively, with 13 bases between them. CDR1 is SNHLY and CDR2 is FYNNEI in the germline V gene. The CDR3 reads CASSDAHPGTEAFF. Here the CDR3 DNA reads TGTGCCAGCAGTGACGCACACCCAGGGACTGAAGCTTTCTTT.

V is TRBV7-2 and J is TRBJ2-3, with D unclear. V dropped 2 bases and J dropped 5 bases, with 14 bases sitting between them. Germline loops: CDR1 SGHTA, CDR2 FQGNSA. The CDR3 has 15 residues. The CDR3 coding sequence is TGTGCCAGCAGCTTACGACCACAGTTGGGAGATACGCAGTATTTT. It encodes CASSLRPQLGDTQYF.

V is TRBV6-4 and J is TRBJ1-1; D gene unclear. The germline V and J ends were trimmed by 0 bases and 6 bases, with 11 bases remaining between them. The CDR3 is 14 residues long. In germline, CDR1 is MRHNA, CDR2 SNTAGT. For the CDR3, the DNA is TGTGCCAGCAGTGACTCGAGTCGAGGGTCTGAAGCTTTCTTT. Its protein is CASSDSSRGSEAFF.

This clone was observed a handful of times. This sequence joins TRBV19 and TRBJ1-1; maybe TRBD1 (5 bases). V was trimmed by 7 bases and J by 0 bases, leaving 12 bases between them. Germline V gene sequence: CDR1 LNHDA, CDR2 SQIVND (reference sequence). The CDR3 spans 14 residues. CDR3 DNA sequence: TGTGCCAGTACTAGGGGAAGGATGAACACTGAAGCTTTCTTT. Protein product: CASTRGRMNTEAFF.

The chain is built from TRBV7-3 and TRBJ2-2; a weak D match, TRBD1 (5 bases). Trimming removed 1 base at V and 6 bases at J, with 9 bases between. CDR3 size: 14 residues. From germline, CDR1 is SGHTA and CDR2 FQGTGA. This CDR3 is CASSLIRGSGELFF. CDR3 in DNA: TGTGCCAGCAGCTTAATAAGGGGCTCCGGGGAGCTGTTTTTT.

V gene TRBV7-3 combines with J gene TRBJ1-4; D gene ambiguous. This CDR3 comprises 15 residues. V gave up 4 bases and J gave up 5 bases, with 14 bases separating them. CDR1 and CDR2 (germline): SGHTA, FQGTGA. Written as DNA, the CDR3 is TGTGCCAGCAGCTCACCACCTCACAGAAATGAAAAACTGTTTTTT. It specifies CASSSPPHRNEKLFF.

The V gene is TRBV5-5, the J gene TRBJ2-7, with D tentatively TRBD1 (6 bases). The CDR3 totals 14 residues. CDR1 and CDR2 from the germline V gene are SGHKS and YYEKEE (reference sequence). V was pared by 0 bases and J by 4 bases, with 11 bases between. The CDR3 sequence is CASSLASDSYEQYF. The CDR3 DNA reads TGTGCCAGCAGCTTGGCCTCGGACAGTTACGAGCAGTACTTC.

The chain combines TRBV5-1 with TRBJ2-7, with D tentatively TRBD1 or TRBD2 (5 bases each). Trimming left V 4 bases short and J 6 bases short, with 17 bases between. From germline, CDR1 is SGHRS and CDR2 YFSETQ. The CDR3 is made up of 14 amino acids. The CDR3 bases are TGCGCCAGCAGCCAGATGACGGGGCGGAGCGAGCAGTACTTC. Translating it yields CASSQMTGRSEQYF.